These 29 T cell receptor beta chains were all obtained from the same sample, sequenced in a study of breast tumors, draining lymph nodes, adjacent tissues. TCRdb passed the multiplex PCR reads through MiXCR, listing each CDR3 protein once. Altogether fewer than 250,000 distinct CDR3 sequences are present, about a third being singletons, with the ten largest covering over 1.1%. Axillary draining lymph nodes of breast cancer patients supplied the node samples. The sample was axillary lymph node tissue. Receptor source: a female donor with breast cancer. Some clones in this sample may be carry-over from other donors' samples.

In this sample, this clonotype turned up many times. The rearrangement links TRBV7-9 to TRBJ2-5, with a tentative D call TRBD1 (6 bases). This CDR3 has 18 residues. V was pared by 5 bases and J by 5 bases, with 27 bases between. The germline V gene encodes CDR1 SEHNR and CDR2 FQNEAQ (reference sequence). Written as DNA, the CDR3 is TGTGCCAGCAGCCTAATCCGGACCGGCCAGGGGAGAGGTGAGACCCAGTACTTC. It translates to CASSLIRTGQGRGETQYF.

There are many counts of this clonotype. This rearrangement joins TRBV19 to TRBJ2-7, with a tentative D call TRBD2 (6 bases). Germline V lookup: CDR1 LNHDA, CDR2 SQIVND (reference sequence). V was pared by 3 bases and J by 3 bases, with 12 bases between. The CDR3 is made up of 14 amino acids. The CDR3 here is CASSMGGVNYEQYF. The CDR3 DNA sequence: TGTGCCAGTAGTATGGGAGGAGTGAACTACGAGCAGTACTTC.

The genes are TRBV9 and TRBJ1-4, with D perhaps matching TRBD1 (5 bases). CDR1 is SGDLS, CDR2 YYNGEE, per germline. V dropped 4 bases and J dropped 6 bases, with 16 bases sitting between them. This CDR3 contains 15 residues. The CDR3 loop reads CASSLGPGSDEKLFF. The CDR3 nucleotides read TGTGCCAGCAGCTTGGGGCCAGGGAGTGATGAAAAACTGTTTTTT. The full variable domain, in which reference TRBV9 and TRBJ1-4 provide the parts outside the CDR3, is DSGVTQTPKHLITATGQRVTLRCSPRSGDLSVYWYQQSLDQGLQFLIQYYNGEERAKGNILERFSAQQFPDLHSELNLSSLELGDSALYFCASSLGPGSDEKLFFGSGTQLSVL.

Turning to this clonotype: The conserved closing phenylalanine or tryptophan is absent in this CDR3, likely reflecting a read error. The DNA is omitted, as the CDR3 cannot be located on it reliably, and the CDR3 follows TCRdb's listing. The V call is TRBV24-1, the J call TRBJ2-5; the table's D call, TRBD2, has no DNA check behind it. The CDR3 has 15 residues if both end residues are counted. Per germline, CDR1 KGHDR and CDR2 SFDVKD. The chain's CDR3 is CATSATSYYGYTFGS.

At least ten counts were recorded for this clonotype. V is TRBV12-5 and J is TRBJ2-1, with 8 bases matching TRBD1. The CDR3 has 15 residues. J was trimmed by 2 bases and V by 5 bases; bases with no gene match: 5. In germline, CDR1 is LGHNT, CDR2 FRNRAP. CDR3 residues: CASGRDRGPYNEQFF. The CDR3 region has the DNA TGTGCTAGTGGTCGAGACAGGGGTCCCTACAATGAGCAGTTCTTC.

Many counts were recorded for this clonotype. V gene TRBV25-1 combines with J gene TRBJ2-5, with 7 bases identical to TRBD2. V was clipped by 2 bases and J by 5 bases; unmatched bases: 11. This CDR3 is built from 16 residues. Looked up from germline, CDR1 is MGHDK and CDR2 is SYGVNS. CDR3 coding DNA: TGTGCCAGCAGTGAAGCGGGGGTGGTAAGGGTGGAGACCCAGTACTTC. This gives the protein CASSEAGVVRVETQYF.

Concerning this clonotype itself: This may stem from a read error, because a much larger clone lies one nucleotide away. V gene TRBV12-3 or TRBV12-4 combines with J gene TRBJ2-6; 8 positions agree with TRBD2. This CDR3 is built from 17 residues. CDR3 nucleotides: TGTGCCAGCAGTTTTACTAGCGGCCTCTCTGGGGCCAACGTCCCGACTTTC. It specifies CASSFTSGLSGANVPTF.

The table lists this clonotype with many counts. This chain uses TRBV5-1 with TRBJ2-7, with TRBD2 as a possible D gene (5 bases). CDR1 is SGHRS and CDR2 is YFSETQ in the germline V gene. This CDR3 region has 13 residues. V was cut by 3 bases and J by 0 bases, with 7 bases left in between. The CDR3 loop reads CASSSGYSYEQYF. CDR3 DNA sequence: TGCGCCAGCAGCTCGGGGTACTCCTACGAGCAGTACTTC.

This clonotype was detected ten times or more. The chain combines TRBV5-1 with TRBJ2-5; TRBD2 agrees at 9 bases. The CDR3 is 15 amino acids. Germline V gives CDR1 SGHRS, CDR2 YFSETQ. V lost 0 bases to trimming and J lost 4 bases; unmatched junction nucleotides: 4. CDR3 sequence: CASSLASGMGETQYF. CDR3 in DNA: TGCGCCAGCAGCTTGGCTAGCGGGATGGGAGAGACCCAGTACTTC.

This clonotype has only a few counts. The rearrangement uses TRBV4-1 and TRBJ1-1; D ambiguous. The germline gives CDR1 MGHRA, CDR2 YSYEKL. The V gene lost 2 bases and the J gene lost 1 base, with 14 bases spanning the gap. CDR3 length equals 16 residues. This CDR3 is CASSQSPWVGNTEAFF. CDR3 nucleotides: TGCGCCAGCAGCCAAAGCCCATGGGTAGGGAACACTGAAGCTTTCTTT.

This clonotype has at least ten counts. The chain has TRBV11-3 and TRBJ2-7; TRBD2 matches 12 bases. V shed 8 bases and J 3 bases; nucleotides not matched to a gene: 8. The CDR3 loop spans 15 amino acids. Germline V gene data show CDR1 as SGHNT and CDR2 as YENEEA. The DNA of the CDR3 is TGTGCCAGCGCCGCGAGGACTAGCGGGAACTACGAGCAGTACTTC. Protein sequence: CASAARTSGNYEQYF. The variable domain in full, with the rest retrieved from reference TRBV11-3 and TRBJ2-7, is EAGVVQSPRYKIIEKKQPVAFWCNPISGHNTLYWYLQNLGQGPELLIRYENEEAVDDSQLPKDRFSAERLKGVDSTLKIQPAELGDSAVYLCASAARTSGNYEQYFGPGTRLTVT.

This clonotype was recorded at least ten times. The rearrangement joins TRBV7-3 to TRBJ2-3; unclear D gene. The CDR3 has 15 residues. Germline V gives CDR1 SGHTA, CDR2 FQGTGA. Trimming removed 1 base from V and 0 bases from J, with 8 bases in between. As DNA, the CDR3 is TGTGCCAGCAGCTTAAGAGGTGATAGCACAGATACGCAGTATTTT. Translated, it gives CASSLRGDSTDTQYF.

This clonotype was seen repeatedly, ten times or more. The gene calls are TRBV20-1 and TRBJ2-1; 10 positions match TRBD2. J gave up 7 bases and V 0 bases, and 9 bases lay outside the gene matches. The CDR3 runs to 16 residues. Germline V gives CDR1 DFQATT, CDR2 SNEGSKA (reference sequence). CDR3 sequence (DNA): TGCAGTGCTAGAGATCCCATAGCGGGAGGTGTTAATGAGCAGTTCTTC. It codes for CSARDPIAGGVNEQFF.

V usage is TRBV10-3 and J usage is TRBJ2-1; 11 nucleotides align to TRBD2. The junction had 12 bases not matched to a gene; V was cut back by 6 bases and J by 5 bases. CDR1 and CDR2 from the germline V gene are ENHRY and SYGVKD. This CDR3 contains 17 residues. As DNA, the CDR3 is TGTGCCATCAGCAGCCTAGCGGGAGGTACAGTTGACAATGAGCAGTTCTTC. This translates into CAISSLAGGTVDNEQFF.

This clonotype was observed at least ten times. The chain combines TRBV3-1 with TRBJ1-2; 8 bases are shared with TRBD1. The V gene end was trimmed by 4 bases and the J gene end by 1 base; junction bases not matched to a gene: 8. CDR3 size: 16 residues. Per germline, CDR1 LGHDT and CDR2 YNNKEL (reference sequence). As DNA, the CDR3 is TGTGCCAGCAGCCCGAGGGGACAGGCCTTTAACTATGGCTACACCTTC. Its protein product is CASSPRGQAFNYGYTF. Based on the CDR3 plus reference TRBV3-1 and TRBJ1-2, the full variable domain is DTAVSQTPKYLVTQMGNDKSIKCEQNLGHDTMYWYKQDSKKFLKIMFSYNNKELIINETVPNRFSPKSPDKAHLNLHINSLELGDSAVYFCASSPRGQAFNYGYTFGSGTRLTVV.

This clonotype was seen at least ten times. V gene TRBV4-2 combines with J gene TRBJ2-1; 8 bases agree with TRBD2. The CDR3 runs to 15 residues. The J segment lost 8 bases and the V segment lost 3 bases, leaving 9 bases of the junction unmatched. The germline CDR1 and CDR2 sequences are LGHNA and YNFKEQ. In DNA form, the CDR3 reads TGTGCCAGCAGCCATGGGACTAGGGGCAGTGATGAGCAGTTCTTC. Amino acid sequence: CASSHGTRGSDEQFF.

CDR3 DNA: TGCGCCACCTCTAGCGGGAAGTACGAGCAGTACTTC. Protein sequence: CATSSGKYEQYF. This chain connects TRBV4-1 to TRBJ2-7, with 9 bases aligning to TRBD2. The CDR3 contains 12 residues. Looked up from germline, CDR1 is MGHRA and CDR2 is YSYEKL. V gave up 10 bases and J gave up 4 bases; unmatched junction bases: 5.

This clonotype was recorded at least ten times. The CDR3 region is CASSEYRTGDTDTQYF. In DNA form, the CDR3 reads TGTGCCAGCAGTGAATACCGGACAGGGGACACAGATACGCAGTATTTT. The rearrangement uses TRBV25-1 and TRBJ2-3; 9 bases are shared with TRBD1. V dropped 0 bases and J dropped 2; count of bases not matched to a gene: 3. This CDR3 has 16 residues. The V gene's germline CDR1 is MGHDK and CDR2 SYGVNS.

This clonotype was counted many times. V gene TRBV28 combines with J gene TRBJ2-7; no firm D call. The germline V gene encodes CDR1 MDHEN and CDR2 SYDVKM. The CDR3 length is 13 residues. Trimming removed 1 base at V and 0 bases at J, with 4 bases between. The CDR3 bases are TGTGCCAGCAGTTTATTTAGCTCCTACGAGCAGTACTTC. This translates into CASSLFSSYEQYF. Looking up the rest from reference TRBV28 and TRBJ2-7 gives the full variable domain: DVKVTQSSRYLVKRTGEKVFLECVQDMDHENMFWYRQDPGLGLRLIYFSYDVKMKEKGDIPEGYSVSREKKERFSLILESASTNQTSMYLCASSLFSSYEQYFGPGTRLTVT.

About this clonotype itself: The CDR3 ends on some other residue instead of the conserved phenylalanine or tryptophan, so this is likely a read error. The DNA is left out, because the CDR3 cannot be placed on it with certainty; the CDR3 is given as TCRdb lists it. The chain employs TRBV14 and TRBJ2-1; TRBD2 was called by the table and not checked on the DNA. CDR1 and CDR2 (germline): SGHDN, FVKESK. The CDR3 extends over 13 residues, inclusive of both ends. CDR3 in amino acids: CASSQDARLARFS.

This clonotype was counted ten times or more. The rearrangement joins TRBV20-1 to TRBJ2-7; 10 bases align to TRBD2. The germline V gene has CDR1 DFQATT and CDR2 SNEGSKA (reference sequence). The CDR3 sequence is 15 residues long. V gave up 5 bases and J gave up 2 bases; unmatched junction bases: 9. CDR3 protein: CSALTRTSGPYEQYF. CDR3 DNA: TGCAGTGCTCTAACCCGGACTAGCGGCCCCTACGAGCAGTACTTC.

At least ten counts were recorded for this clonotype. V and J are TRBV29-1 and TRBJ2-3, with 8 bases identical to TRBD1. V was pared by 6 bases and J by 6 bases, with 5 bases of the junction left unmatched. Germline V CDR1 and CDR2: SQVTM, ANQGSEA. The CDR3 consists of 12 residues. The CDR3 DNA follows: TGCAGCGTGCAGGGGGCAAGGGATACGCAGTATTTT. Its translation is CSVQGARDTQYF.

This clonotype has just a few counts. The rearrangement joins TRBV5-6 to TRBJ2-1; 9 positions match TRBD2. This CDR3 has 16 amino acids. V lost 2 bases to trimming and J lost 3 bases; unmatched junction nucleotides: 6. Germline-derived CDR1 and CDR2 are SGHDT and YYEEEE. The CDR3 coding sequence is TGTGCCAGCAGCTTCTCCCCTAGCGGGAACTACAATGAGCAGTTCTTC. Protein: CASSFSPSGNYNEQFF.

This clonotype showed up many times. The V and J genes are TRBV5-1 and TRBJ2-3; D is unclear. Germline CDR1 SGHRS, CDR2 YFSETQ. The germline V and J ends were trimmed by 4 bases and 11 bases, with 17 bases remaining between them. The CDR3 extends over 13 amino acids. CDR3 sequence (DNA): TGCGCCAGCAGCACGAGGCAGGACGCTTTGCAGTATTTT. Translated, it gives CASSTRQDALQYF.

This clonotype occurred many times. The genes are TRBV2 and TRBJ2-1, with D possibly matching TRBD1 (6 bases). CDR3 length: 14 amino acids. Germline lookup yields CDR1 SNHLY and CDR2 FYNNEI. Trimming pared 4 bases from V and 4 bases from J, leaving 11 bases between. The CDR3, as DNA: TGTGCCAGCAGTGGTGAAGGGGGATACAATGAGCAGTTCTTC. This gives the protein CASSGEGGYNEQFF.

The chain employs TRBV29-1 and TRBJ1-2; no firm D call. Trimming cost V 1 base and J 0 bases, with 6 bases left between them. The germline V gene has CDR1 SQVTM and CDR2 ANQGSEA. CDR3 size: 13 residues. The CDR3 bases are TGCAGCGTTGAAGCAGCAGCTAACTATGGCTACACCTTC. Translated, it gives CSVEAAANYGYTF.

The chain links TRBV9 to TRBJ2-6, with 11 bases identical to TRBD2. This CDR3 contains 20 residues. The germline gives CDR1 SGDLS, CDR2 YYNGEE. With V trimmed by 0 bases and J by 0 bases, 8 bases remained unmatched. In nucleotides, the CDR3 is TGTGCCAGCAGCGTAGGGTCTAGCGGGAGGCCCGACTCTGGGGCCAACGTCCTGACTTTC. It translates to CASSVGSSGRPDSGANVLTF. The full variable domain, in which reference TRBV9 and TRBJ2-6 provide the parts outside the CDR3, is DSGVTQTPKHLITATGQRVTLRCSPRSGDLSVYWYQQSLDQGLQFLIQYYNGEERAKGNILERFSAQQFPDLHSELNLSSLELGDSALYFCASSVGSSGRPDSGANVLTFGAGSRLTVL.

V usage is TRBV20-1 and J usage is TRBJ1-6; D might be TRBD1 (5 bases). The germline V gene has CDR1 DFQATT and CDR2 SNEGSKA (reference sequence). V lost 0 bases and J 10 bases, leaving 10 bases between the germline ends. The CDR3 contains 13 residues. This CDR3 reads CSARDQGLSPLHF. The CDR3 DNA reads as TGCAGTGCTAGAGATCAGGGCTTGTCACCCCTCCACTTT.

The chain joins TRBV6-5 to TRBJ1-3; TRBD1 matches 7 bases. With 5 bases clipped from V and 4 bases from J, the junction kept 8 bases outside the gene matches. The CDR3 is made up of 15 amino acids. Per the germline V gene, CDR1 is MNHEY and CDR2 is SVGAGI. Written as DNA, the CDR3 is TGTGCCAGCAGTGATATTGGACAGGTCGGAAACACCATATATTTT. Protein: CASSDIGQVGNTIYF.